The subject of this entry is one TCR beta chain. Under the authors' procedure: For nucleated cells, counts were estimated from reference gene primer amplification. Generated by immunoSEQ multiplex PCR, the TCRdb table keeps only in-frame clones and is missing some. Clone size and V and J calls were adopted from that table, with D and trimming inferred from the DNA. The sample holds approximately 140,000 clones, 88% seen once. The V and J ends lost 5 bases and 6 bases, in that order; junction bases with no gene match: 1. Looked up from germline, CDR1 is MDHEN and CDR2 is SYDVKM. The CDR3 length is 11 residues. This record belongs to a study of blood T cell repertoires in COVID-19. Study details: Samples of COVID-19 (acute and convalescent) were obtained from the United States, Italy and Spain. T cells, B-cell-depleted T cells, or PBMCs supplied cDNA or gDNA.

The clonotype comes from a man aged 45 to 65 with active or convalescent COVID-19. Sequencing input: peripheral blood. This rearrangement joins TRBV28 to TRBJ2-7; TRBD1 matches 7 bases. Here the CDR3 reads CASSNRGEQYF. As DNA, the CDR3 is TGTGCCAGCAGTAACAGGGGCGAGCAGTACTTC.